These T cell receptor beta chains were read from a single sample in a study of Graves' ophthalmopathy and Graves' hyperthyroidism. Each CDR3 protein is one row after TCRdb ran MiXCR on the multiplex PCR reads. The table records over 150,000 distinct CDR3 sequences, over 35% of them present only once. Specimen: peripheral blood. Source of these receptors: a woman in her 40s with Graves' ophthalmopathy. CDR3s leave out the opening cysteine and the closing phenylalanine or tryptophan. Clone size is shown for a subset of rows, as once, few, many or a class of expanded clone.

clone_size	v_call	j_call	cdr3_aa
.	TRBV12-3/TRBV12-4	TRBJ2-7	ASSYDGERY
.	TRBV12-3/TRBV12-4	TRBJ1-2	ASTYPGDGYT
.	TRBV7-9	TRBJ2-7	ASSLEHRGGEQY
many	TRBV5-8	TRBJ2-7	ASSLGSGRYEQY
once	TRBV12-3/TRBV12-4	TRBJ1-5	ASSLRGLWVVGYSNQPQH
many	TRBV19	TRBJ1-5	ASSESGGNQPQH
many	TRBV28	TRBJ2-7	ASSRALTGTGEQY
many	TRBV2	TRBJ1-5	ASSEAQRGTQPQH
.	TRBV15	TRBJ1-5	ATSRDLFGQPQH
.	TRBV6-2/TRBV6-3	TRBJ2-5	ASSLDRVLGTQY
.	TRBV28	TRBJ1-1	ASSDPSRVFTDTEAF
many	TRBV10-2	TRBJ2-7	ASSEVRNEQY
many	TRBV6-1	TRBJ2-2	ASSTYTTGELF
many	TRBV19	TRBJ2-2	ASSIAGWNTGELF
many	TRBV27	TRBJ1-2	ASSLNWSGGYT
many	TRBV6-2/TRBV6-3	TRBJ1-5	ASSYSELAQPQH
.	TRBV30	TRBJ2-7	AWAGEHEQY
many	TRBV27	TRBJ2-7	ASSLIVRHRELFPTPARVQY
many	TRBV2	TRBJ1-1	ASSVWFGEAF
.	TRBV6-2/TRBV6-3	TRBJ2-5	ASTTGGPQETQY
many	TRBV25-1	TRBJ1-2	ASSLTQGGGYT
many	TRBV7-9	TRBJ2-2	ASSTKTGENTGELF
once	TRBV12-3/TRBV12-4	TRBJ2-2	ASSQVGGTGELF
many	TRBV28	TRBJ1-5	ASIEQADQPQH
.	TRBV7-8	TRBJ1-2	ASSLVSGAGGYT
.	TRBV6-2/TRBV6-3	TRBJ2-7	ASSGVRDKSEQY
many	TRBV15	TRBJ2-2	ATRETGLFTGELF
.	TRBV12-3/TRBV12-4	TRBJ1-5	ASSLGLSANQPQH
many	TRBV5-8	TRBJ2-7	VTSGGAGWGEQY
many	TRBV19	TRBJ1-1	ASSIGSGGFWNTEAF
.	TRBV6-5	TRBJ2-7	ASSYSSFGMQY
many	TRBV7-3	TRBJ1-1	ASSSDREEDTEAF
.	TRBV11-2	TRBJ1-2	ASSQLLGQANYGYT
many	TRBV30	TRBJ2-2	AWSVLLTSVNTGELF
many	TRBV18	TRBJ1-4	ASSSMQTNEKLF
many	TRBV6-2/TRBV6-3	TRBJ2-4	ASSPGTSENLAKNIQY